This T cell receptor (beta chain) originates from a study of blood T cell repertoires in COVID-19. The CDR3 totals 14 residues. Germline trimming cut 6 bases from V and 3 bases from J; bases unmatched to any gene: 2. Germline assignment: CDR1 MNHNY and CDR2 SVGAGI (reference sequence). Produced via immunoSEQ multiplex PCR; TCRdb's table is partial and in-frame only. The sample lists about 210,000 clones, approximately 90% occurring once. V is TRBV6-6 and J is TRBJ1-5; TRBD1 agrees at 10 bases. Sample: peripheral blood. The sequence was obtained from a woman between 35 and 50 years old with acute or convalescent COVID-19. As DNA, the CDR3 is TGTGCCAGCAGCCGACAGGGGGCCAATCAGCCCCAGCATTTT. Protein sequence: CASSRQGANQPQHF.